This entry is about one T cell receptor beta chain. Which antigen it targets is not known. Per-base quality was not reported, and no clone a single base away is much larger than it. This specimen belongs to a study of STAT3 mutations in large granular lymphocyte leukemia (dated by TCRdb to about 2019). Some background on the complete study: Canonical activating STAT3 mutations were detected in roughly half of the longitudinally sequenced T-LGLL patients. Over half of the T-LGLL patients were given one or more immunosuppressive therapy regimens, and 30% to 45% of those treated had a hematologic response. Patients with T-cell large granular lymphocyte leukemia underwent serial deep sequencing of TCRbeta CDR3 and STAT3 to reconstruct clonal hierarchy and dynamics. From an initial cohort of roughly 190 LGL patients, 15 to 20 representative T-LGLL cases were chosen for longitudinal sequencing of TCRbeta and STAT3. As controls within the study, a couple of patients with natural killer LGL leukemia were also sequenced longitudinally. Each patient was sequenced at an average of about 4.1 time points, ranging from 2 to 8 samplings.

An Illumina MiSeq was used to sequence the TCRbeta libraries, yielding an average of about 40,000 productive templates per sample. Multiplex PCR amplification was used to generate TCRbeta CDR3 libraries with the immunoSEQ assay. Under the source paper's analysis protocol: Repertoire diversity was calculated as previously defined, and values close to 0 indicated extremely monoclonal samples. In its TCRdb copy, this immuneACCESS table keeps in-frame sequences only and misses some clones. Where compared with another copy, unresolved V genes explain less than half of these, and the others have no known cause. That table gives V, J and clone size, and the DNA gave D and trimming. The sample has under 25,000 clones on record, around 92% of them singletons. The top ten clones comprise 45% of the sample. What the study reported, not specific to this receptor: The burden of the dominant TCR clone was higher than the STAT3 mutant burden in several patients, which suggests that the STAT3 mutation arose secondarily inside a clone that had already expanded. Linking therapy response to changes in TCR clonal burden was complicated by variable intervals between samplings and by differing treatment regimens. TCR clonotype switching after therapy was observed in about 35% of the 18 patients, and all newly emerging clones were found to be STAT3 wild type. Because no samples were available when a clone first appeared, clonal expansion had to be inferred from samplings taken at other points. Persisting codominant clonotypes in some patients meant a small but highly pathogenic clone may have been missed. All T-LGLL patients had at least one immunodominant TCRbeta clonotype, and roughly half had multiple immunodominant subclonotypes.

DNA was extracted from blood mononuclear cells, with the same DNA used for both TCR and STAT3 sequencing. Counted from cysteine to phenylalanine, this CDR3 has 13 amino acids. Only CDR3 DNA is held: 39 bases, read in frame from base 1. Trimming takes 7 bases from V and 0 bases from J, and the germline ends sit 7 bases apart. For CDR1 and CDR2, the germline V gene lists MDHEN and SYDVKM. The rearrangement joined TRBV28 to TRBJ1-5; the D gene cannot be resolved reliably. The sample was peripheral blood mononuclear cells. The TCR comes from a man aged 55 to 70 with T-cell large granular lymphocyte leukemia. Some clones in this sample may be carry-over from other donors' samples. The age is the age at diagnosis. The CDR3 protein: CASNSYSNQPQHF. The DNA sequence is as follows: TGTGCCAGCAACAGTTATAGCAATCAGCCCCAGCATTTT. Full variable domain (CDR3 extended with the reference TRBV28 and TRBJ1-5 proteins): DVKVTQSSRYLVKRTGEKVFLECVQDMDHENMFWYRQDPGLGLRLIYFSYDVKMKEKGDIPEGYSVSREKKERFSLILESASTNQTSMYLCASNSYSNQPQHFGDGTRLSIL.